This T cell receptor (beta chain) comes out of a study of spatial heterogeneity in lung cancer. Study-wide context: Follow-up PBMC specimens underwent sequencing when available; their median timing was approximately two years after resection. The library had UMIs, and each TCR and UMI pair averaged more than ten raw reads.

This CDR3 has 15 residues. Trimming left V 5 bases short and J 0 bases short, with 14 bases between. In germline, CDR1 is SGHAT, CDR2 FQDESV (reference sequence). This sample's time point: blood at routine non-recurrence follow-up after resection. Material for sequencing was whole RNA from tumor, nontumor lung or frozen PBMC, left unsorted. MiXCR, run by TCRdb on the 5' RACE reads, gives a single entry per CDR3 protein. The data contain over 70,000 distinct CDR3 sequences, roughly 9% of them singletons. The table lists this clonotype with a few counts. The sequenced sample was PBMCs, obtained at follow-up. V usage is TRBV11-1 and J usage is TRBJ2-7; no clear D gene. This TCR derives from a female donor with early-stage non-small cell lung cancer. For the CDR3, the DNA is TGTGCCAGCAGCGTTGCAGGCCGATCCTCCTACGAGCAGTACTTC. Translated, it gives CASSVAGRSSYEQYF.